The 15 T cell receptor beta chains in this list originate from one sample, sequenced in a study of cytomegalovirus exposure and HLA in healthy donors. The PCR made use of 60 Vbeta and 13 Jbeta primers. The table came from immunoSEQ multiplex PCR; TCRdb's copy has only in-frame clones and leaves some out. The sample has 75,000 to 100,000 clones, 70% to 80% seen once. The specimen sequenced was PBMCs. These receptor sequences come from a man aged 40-49 years in good health and CMV-seronegative.

Only a few counts were recorded for this clone. The genes are TRBV7-9 and TRBJ2-7, with TRBD2 matching over 7 bases. Germline V CDR1 and CDR2: SEHNR, FQNEAQ (reference sequence). Germline trimming cut 5 bases from V and 3 bases from J; bases unmatched to any gene: 7. This CDR3 has 14 amino acids. The CDR3 nucleotides read TGTGCCAGCAGCCTTGGGGGGGTAAACTACGAGCAGTACTTC. Translated, it gives CASSLGGVNYEQYF.

The V and J genes are TRBV2 and TRBJ2-1; TRBD1 matches 10 bases. Germline loops: CDR1 SNHLY, CDR2 FYNNEI. The CDR3 contains 15 residues. The J segment lost 7 bases and the V segment lost 4 bases, leaving 7 bases of the junction unmatched. Here the CDR3 reads CASSAGTGVLNEQFF. DNA of the CDR3: TGTGCCAGCAGTGCCGGGACAGGGGTTCTAAATGAGCAGTTCTTC. Complete variable domain (other parts from reference TRBV2 and TRBJ2-1): EPEVTQTPSHQVTQMGQEVILRCVPISNHLYFYWYRQILGQKVEFLVSFYNNEISEKSEIFDDQFSVERPDGSNFTLKIRSTKLEDSAMYFCASSAGTGVLNEQFFGPGTRLTVL.

A word on this clone: The junction shows a germline mismatch at one end, possibly a read error. The chain combines TRBV30 with TRBJ2-5, with D tentatively TRBD2 (6 bases). The CDR3 is 14 residues long. The V gene's germline CDR1 is GTSNPN and CDR2 SVGIG (reference sequence). The CDR3 loop reads CAWSAGEIQGTQYF. The CDR3 DNA reads as TGTGCCTGGAGTGCGGGGGAGATCCAAGGGACCCAGTACTTC.

CDR3 residues: CAWLTGTSGRSNEQFF. The CDR3 nucleotides read TGTGCCTGGTTAACCGGGACTAGCGGGAGGAGTAATGAGCAGTTCTTC. This chain links TRBV30 with TRBJ2-1, with TRBD2 matching 15 bases. The CDR3 is 16 amino acids. The junction had 9 bases not matched to a gene; V was cut back by 5 bases and J by 7 bases. Germline assignment: CDR1 GTSNPN and CDR2 SVGIG (reference sequence).

The chain uses TRBV6-1 and TRBJ1-2, with 8 bases that match TRBD1. J lost 4 bases, V lost 3 bases, and 7 bases had no gene match. The CDR3 consists of 15 residues. Germline V gene data show CDR1 as MNHNS and CDR2 as SASEGT. For the CDR3, the DNA is TGTGCCAGCAGTGAGGGACATACAGGGGGCTATGGCTACACCTTC. Amino acids: CASSEGHTGGYGYTF.

V gene TRBV10-2 combines with J gene TRBJ1-3, with TRBD1 matching over 12 bases. CDR1 is WSHSY, CDR2 SAAADI, per germline. V lost 3 bases and J lost 3; bases outside the gene matches: 6. The length of the CDR3 is 17 residues. The CDR3 DNA reads TGCGCCAGCAGTGACCCGGGACAGGGGGCGCTTGGAAACACCATATATTTT. Translation gives CASSDPGQGALGNTIYF.

The chain employs TRBV7-9 and TRBJ2-1; 11 nucleotides line up with TRBD2. CDR3 length: 18 amino acids. Trimming cost V 2 bases and J 0 bases; bases outside gene matches: 6. Germline CDR1 SEHNR, CDR2 FQNEAQ (reference sequence). CDR3: CASSLLAGGQSSYNEQFF. For the CDR3, the DNA is TGTGCCAGCAGCTTACTAGCGGGGGGCCAGAGCTCCTACAATGAGCAGTTCTTC.

J is TRBJ2-7 and V is TRBV13, with 7 bases identical to TRBD1. V shed 0 bases, J shed 3 bases, and the junction held 5 bases outside the gene matches. The CDR3 loop spans 15 amino acids. Germline V gene data show CDR1 as PRHDT and CDR2 as FYEKMQ (reference sequence). This CDR3 is CASSLGTGYSYEQYF. The CDR3 DNA is TGTGCCAGCAGCTTAGGGACAGGGTATAGCTACGAGCAGTACTTC.

The rearrangement links TRBV25-1 to TRBJ1-1; TRBD1 agrees at 7 bases. The CDR3 is 13 residues long. J lost 6 bases, V lost 5 bases, and 6 bases had no gene match. Germline V gene sequence: CDR1 MGHDK, CDR2 SYGVNS. CDR3 loop: CASSHTGAPEAFF. As DNA, the CDR3 is TGTGCCAGCAGTCACACAGGGGCGCCTGAAGCTTTCTTT.

The chain has TRBV25-1 and TRBJ2-4; D remains ambiguous. The germline V gene encodes CDR1 MGHDK and CDR2 SYGVNS. The CDR3 extends over 12 amino acids. Trimming took off 3 bases at V and 5 bases at J, with 5 bases between the two ends. The CDR3, as DNA: TGTGCCAGCAGTGACAGGCAAAACATTCAGTACTTC. It codes for CASSDRQNIQYF. Looking up the rest from reference TRBV25-1 and TRBJ2-4 gives the full variable domain: EADIYQTPRYLVIGTGKKITLECSQTMGHDKMYWYQQDPGMELHLIHYSYGVNSTEKGDLSSESTVSRIRTEHFPLTLESARPSHTSQYLCASSDRQNIQYFGAGTRLSVL.

The V and J genes are TRBV29-1 and TRBJ2-7; 11 bases match TRBD2. CDR3 size: 15 residues. V lost 3 bases, J lost 2 bases, and 6 bases stayed unmatched. The germline gives CDR1 SQVTM, CDR2 ANQGSEA. In DNA form, the CDR3 reads TGCAGCGTTGATGGAACTAGCGGGAGACCCTACGAGCAGTACTTC. Its translation: CSVDGTSGRPYEQYF.

The chain is built from TRBV5-1 and TRBJ2-1; 12 bases match TRBD2. There are 16 residues in the CDR3. V lost 4 bases and J lost 6; bases outside the gene matches: 8. CDR1 and CDR2 from the germline V gene are SGHRS and YFSETQ. CDR3 DNA sequence: TGCGCCAGCAGCCGATCCGGGACTAGCGGGTTCAATGAGCAGTTCTTC. Its translation: CASSRSGTSGFNEQFF.

Of note for this clone: Within the sample, other DNA sequences also encode this same CDR3. The rearrangement links TRBV25-1 to TRBJ1-1; D unresolved. The CDR3 length is 11 residues. CDR1 and CDR2 from the germline V gene are MGHDK and SYGVNS. Deletions cut 8 bases from V and 5 bases from J, with 9 bases between. CDR3 sequence (DNA): TGTGCCAGCCGCCGCGGGACTGAAGCTTTCTTT. This encodes CASRRGTEAFF.

J is TRBJ2-7 and V is TRBV30, with 7 positions matching TRBD1. The CDR3 spans 15 residues. J lost 2 bases, V lost 3 bases, and 10 bases had no gene match. Germline-derived CDR1 and CDR2 are GTSNPN and SVGIG (reference sequence). The CDR3 spells CAWSAPGTDTYEQYF. The CDR3 DNA is TGTGCCTGGAGCGCACCCGGGACAGACACCTACGAGCAGTACTTC.

This clone was recorded only once. This rearrangement joins TRBV19 to TRBJ2-3; TRBD1 aligns across 9 bases. In germline, CDR1 is LNHDA, CDR2 SQIVND (reference sequence). CDR3 length: 14 amino acids. J was trimmed by 4 bases and V by 7 bases; bases with no gene match: 6. CDR3 amino acids: CASTWDRAADTQYF. The CDR3 nucleotides are TGTGCCAGTACCTGGGACAGGGCGGCAGATACGCAGTATTTT. Supplemented by reference TRBV19 and TRBJ2-3, the full variable domain reads DGGITQSPKYLFRKEGQNVTLSCEQNLNHDAMYWYRQDPGQGLRLIYYSQIVNDFQKGDIAEGYSVSREKKESFPLTVTSAQKNPTAFYLCASTWDRAADTQYFGPGTRLTVL.